This T cell receptor beta chain was sequenced in a study of T cells in Graves' hyperthyroidism and ophthalmopathy. Each diagnosis was grounded in clinical symptoms, serum thyroxine and TRAb, thyroid ultrasound, and orbital computed tomography. PBMCs were sourced from less than 13 ml fresh peripheral blood. From germline, CDR1 is SGHTA and CDR2 FQGNSA. The CDR3 has 14 amino acids. V was clipped by 3 bases and J by 2 bases, with 9 bases between them. General study findings and limits: Among thyroid clonotypes expanded above 0.001, most also appeared in blood. Separating ophthalmopathy from stable hyperthyroidism was achieved by a 13 V-J model.

Amplified TCR beta CDR3 regions derived from RNA transcripts. HTBI primers were employed in a first-round RT-PCR of the TCR CDR3. Each CDR3 protein is one row after TCRdb ran MiXCR on the multiplex PCR reads. This sample carries over 200,000 distinct CDR3 sequences, 15% to 20% of them seen once, and the ten largest clones take roughly 53%. This clonotype was observed many times. No antigen is known for it. The TCR originated in a man between 45 and 60 years old with Graves' hyperthyroidism. The sample consisted of blood. The chain has TRBV7-2 and TRBJ2-3; the D gene is possibly TRBD2 (7 bases). The CDR3 DNA reads as TGTGCCAGCAGCTTGGGGGGGGCCACAGATACGCAGTATTTT. Protein: CASSLGGATDTQYF. Filled out from reference TRBV7-2 and TRBJ2-3, the complete variable domain reads GAGVSQSPSNKVTEKGKDVELRCDPISGHTALYWYRQSLGQGLEFLIYFQGNSAPDKSGLPSDRFSAERTGGSVSTLTIQRTQQEDSAVYLCASSLGGATDTQYFGPGTRLTVL.